The T cell receptor (beta chain) under discussion was sequenced for a study of human T cells and chemical hapten exposure (dated by TCRdb to about 2021). Notes on the research overall: For sensitization, 2% DPC in acetone was applied to a 2 cm by 2 cm area of upper inner arm skin. Peripheral blood TCR repertoire changes were tracked in vivo in alopecia patients during primary and secondary sensitization to the hapten diphenylcyclopropenone (DPC). Weekly therapeutic DPC doses were additionally applied to the scalp of patients throughout the roughly 26-week study period. The patient cohort, mostly female, included alopecia areata with under or over 50% scalp involvement, alopecia totalis and alopecia universalis. About 28 alopecia patients gave blood for TCR sequencing at one to four time points (pre-sensitization, 2, 6 and 24 weeks). Patch testing on the upper back used Finn chambers containing 0.01% DPC, with scoring done after 6 days according to International Contact Dermatitis Research Group standards. Blood samples were taken from patients before sensitization (week 0) and then at 2, 6 and about 24 weeks after DPC sensitization. Libraries were combined into a pool for sequencing, and differences in TCR yield between samples came mainly from small differences in library volumes within the pool.

Spanning cysteine to phenylalanine, the CDR3 consists of 16 amino acids. The read is trimmed to its CDR3 DNA, 48 bases read in frame from base 1. As encoded in the germline V gene, CDR1 is MNHEY while CDR2 is SVGEGT. V and J are trimmed by 5 bases and 0 bases, and the gene matches miss 5 bases of the junction. This clonotype appeared a few times. Its target antigen remains unknown. No base-level quality is on record; no much larger clone is a single base apart. The library came from RACE. Instrument used: NextSeq 500. During library preparation, unique molecular identifiers were attached to individual cDNA molecules so that TCRs could be counted quantitatively and reproducibly. Both TCR alpha and TCR beta chains were sequenced from each blood RNA sample. The original methods were these. A median of roughly 99,000 TCRs per sample was observed, with a range of about 23,224 to 690,600. The Decombinator software suite was used to annotate the V, J and CDR3 of the TCR reads. Every sample was subsampled to the same number of TCRs (28,000) for the PS versus PT1 abundance plots. TCRs were defined as expanded if absent before sensitization and observed at least eight times at the 2-week time point. Clones were called with MiXCR by TCRdb after fastp trimmed the public reads at Q25, and only in-frame beta chains were retained. Rows with a matching CDR3 protein are joined into one entry that keeps the most common DNA and genes. It is TCRdb's table, rather than the study itself, that gives the V and J calls and clone size. Present in this sample are fewer than 500,000 distinct CDR3 sequences, around 5% of which were seen just once. Approximately 2.1% of the sample goes to the ten largest clones.

On the study overall, not on this receptor specifically: DPC sensitization did not change how many TCRs were above 1 in 1000 frequency, and no evidence was found of alterations in global repertoire structure. Because all patients had alopecia, a presumed autoimmune disease, the immune response of the patients might differ from that of healthy individuals. Significantly more large CDR3 similarity clusters were formed by expanded TCRs than by pre-sensitization or healthy control sets, consistent with antigen-driven responses. Repeated subsampling changed both the strength of the expansion versus patch-test correlation and the threshold at which that correlation became significant. The number of PT1 expanded TCRs positively correlated with patch test score, significant at thresholds 8, 16 and 32 but not 4.

Per the publication, the time point label means: patch test 1, 2 weeks after DPC sensitization. The sample's treatment or condition, from its label and the paper: therapeutic diphenylcyclopropenone sensitization with weekly scalp DPC. Blood at each patch-test visit was drawn before the patch test was applied. Patients were eligible if aged 18 to 70, diagnosed with alopecia and judged suitable for DPC therapy, and pregnant patients were excluded. Total RNA was extracted from unfractionated whole blood collected in Tempus Blood RNA tubes. The sample consisted of whole blood, taken in connection with sensitization to the hapten diphenylcyclopropenone (DPC). The receptor's source is a woman aged 50 to 65 with alopecia areata. Some clones in this sample may be carry-over from other donors' samples. The rearranged segments are TRBV6-2 or TRBV6-3 and TRBJ2-3, with 10 bases in between that match TRBD2. The DNA reads TGTGCCAGCAGTAGCGGGGGGGCCAGTAGCACAGATACGCAGTATTTT. This sequence encodes CASSSGGASSTDTQYF.